Here is one T cell receptor beta chain with its context. Its target is not known. This PCR relied on a set of 60 Vbeta primers and 13 Jbeta primers. Some clones are missing from TCRdb's copy, which holds only in-frame ones; the method was immunoSEQ multiplex PCR. The table shows some 170,000 clones, with approximately 80% occurring only once. These data originate in a study of cytomegalovirus exposure and HLA in healthy donors. The overall study: Most genotyped donors, around 78% of 300 to 400, had Caucasian-associated genetic ancestry.

The CDR3 contains 15 residues. The junction had 5 bases not matched to a gene; V was cut back by 3 bases and J by 5 bases. Germline V gives CDR1 LNHDA, CDR2 SQIVND (reference sequence). The study, taken as a whole, reports: In a later analysis, V- and J-gene trimming of beta chains associated with a DCLRE1C missense variant, replicated independently. An analysis done earlier found most TCR beta V segments productive about 90% or about 30% of the time.

The receptor's source is a woman aged 25 to 39 in good health and CMV-seropositive. Sequencing input: PBMCs. The genes are TRBV19 and TRBJ2-2; 8 bases map to TRBD1. The CDR3 reads CASSIQGAGTGELFF. As DNA, the CDR3 is TGTGCCAGTAGTATCCAGGGGGCGGGAACCGGGGAGCTGTTTTTT.